The rows below give T cell receptor beta chains drawn from one sample of a study of T cells in narcolepsy. Sequenced by immunoSEQ multiplex PCR; TCRdb stores in-frame clones only, minus some. Of roughly 2,400 clones listed, around a quarter were seen once; the top ten hold 15% to 20%. These TCRs are of unknown antigen specificity. Sequencing used cultured CD4+ T cells from cerebrospinal fluid. These TCRs come from a human donor with narcolepsy. The CDR3 runs from the conserved cysteine through the conserved F or W. A D gene is named only where the DNA matches it firmly. Only part of the rows carry a size: once, few, many, or a class if the clone is expanded.

J gene: TRBJ2-3
V gene: TRBV4-3
CDR3 length: 16
clone size: few
D gene: NA
CDR3 DNA: TGCGCCAGCAGCCAAGACAGGGCCGCTAGCACAGATACGCAGTATTTT
CDR3 protein: CASSQDRAASTDTQYF

J gene: TRBJ1-4
V gene: TRBV4-3
CDR3 length: 15
clone size: large
D gene: NA
CDR3 DNA: TGCGCCAGCAGCCAAGATTTCAGGGGTAACGAAAAACTGTTTTTT
CDR3 protein: CASSQDFRGNEKLFF

J gene: TRBJ2-3
V gene: TRBV6-6
CDR3 length: 15
clone size: NA
D gene: TRBD2
CDR3 DNA: TGTGCCAGCAGGAGCGGGAGTTTCCTCACAGATACGCAGTATTTT
CDR3 protein: CASRSGSFLTDTQYF

J gene: TRBJ2-7
V gene: TRBV7-2
CDR3 length: 14
clone size: NA
D gene: NA
CDR3 DNA: TGTGCCAGCAGCTTCGTACGTGGGGGAGGCGAGCAGTACTTC
CDR3 protein: CASSFVRGGGEQYF

J gene: TRBJ2-1
V gene: TRBV5-4
CDR3 length: 16
clone size: NA
D gene: TRBD2
CDR3 DNA: TGTGCCAGCAGCTTAGCGCGGAGCGGGGGAGTCAATGAGCAGTTCTTC
CDR3 protein: CASSLARSGGVNEQFF

J gene: TRBJ1-2
V gene: TRBV6-5
CDR3 length: 13
clone size: NA
D gene: NA
CDR3 DNA: TGTGCCAGCAGTGTGGCCAGTAACTATGGCTACACCTTC
CDR3 protein: CASSVASNYGYTF

J gene: TRBJ2-2
V gene: TRBV7-3
CDR3 length: 15
clone size: few
D gene: TRBD1
CDR3 DNA: TGTGCCAGCAGCCCACAGGGGGTGAACACCGGGGAGCTGTTTTTT
CDR3 protein: CASSPQGVNTGELFF

J gene: TRBJ2-7
V gene: TRBV2
CDR3 length: 14
clone size: few
D gene: TRBD1
CDR3 DNA: TGTGCCAGCAGCCAAGGGACAGCCGCCTACGAGCAGTACTTC
CDR3 protein: CASSQGTAAYEQYF

J gene: TRBJ2-7
V gene: TRBV5-8
CDR3 length: 16
clone size: NA
D gene: NA
CDR3 DNA: TGCGCCAGCAGCCAAAAGGGGGTTGATAGCTCCTACGAGCAGTACTTC
CDR3 protein: CASSQKGVDSSYEQYF

J gene: TRBJ2-5
V gene: TRBV5-7
CDR3 length: 14
clone size: NA
D gene: NA
CDR3 DNA: TGTGCCAGCAGCTTAGCGCCTCGACAAGAGACCCAGTACTTC
CDR3 protein: CASSLAPRQETQYF

J gene: TRBJ1-5
V gene: TRBV7-9
CDR3 length: 12
clone size: few
D gene: NA
CDR3 DNA: TGTGCCAGCAGCTTAGCGCGGGGGCCCCAGCATTTT
CDR3 protein: CASSLARGPQHF

J gene: TRBJ2-4
V gene: TRBV6-6
CDR3 length: 15
clone size: NA
D gene: NA
CDR3 DNA: TGTGCCAGCAGCTTCACAGATCTAGCCAAAAACATTCAGTACTTC
CDR3 protein: CASSFTDLAKNIQYF

J gene: TRBJ1-2
V gene: TRBV6-8
CDR3 length: 12
clone size: NA
D gene: TRBD1
CDR3 DNA: TGTGCCAGCAGTTACGGACAGGGGGTCTACACCTTC
CDR3 protein: CASSYGQGVYTF

J gene: TRBJ2-1
V gene: TRBV7-2
CDR3 length: 15
clone size: NA
D gene: TRBD2
CDR3 DNA: TGTGCCAGCAGCCTAGCGGGAGGGCCGAGCAATGAGCAGTTCTTC
CDR3 protein: CASSLAGGPSNEQFF

J gene: TRBJ1-4
V gene: TRBV4-3
CDR3 length: 15
clone size: NA
D gene: NA
CDR3 DNA: TGCGCCAGCAGCCAAAAGTTCAGGGGTAACGAAAAACTGTTTTTT
CDR3 protein: CASSQKFRGNEKLFF

J gene: TRBJ2-2
V gene: TRBV2
CDR3 length: 16
clone size: NA
D gene: TRBD2
CDR3 DNA: TGTGCCAGCAGTGCCAGACTAGCGGGAGGCGGCGGGGAGCTGTTTTTT
CDR3 protein: CASSARLAGGGGELFF

J gene: TRBJ1-2
V gene: TRBV6-6
CDR3 length: 14
clone size: NA
D gene: NA
CDR3 DNA: TGTGCCATCAGTGAGTCGAACACAGGTTATGGCTACACCTTC
CDR3 protein: CAISESNTGYGYTF

J gene: TRBJ1-5
V gene: TRBV28
CDR3 length: 15
clone size: large
D gene: NA
CDR3 DNA: TGTGCCAGCAGCAACCGGGGTACCCTTAATCAGCCCCAGCATTTT
CDR3 protein: CASSNRGTLNQPQHF

J gene: TRBJ2-6
V gene: TRBV6-1
CDR3 length: 13
clone size: few
D gene: NA
CDR3 DNA: TGTGCCAGCACGCGGTATGGGGCCAACGTCCTGACTTTC
CDR3 protein: CASTRYGANVLTF

J gene: TRBJ1-6
V gene: TRBV5-4
CDR3 length: 15
clone size: large
D gene: NA
CDR3 DNA: TGTGCCAGCAGCCTTGTAGCGACAGTGCTCTCACCCCTCCACTTT
CDR3 protein: CASSLVATVLSPLHF

J gene: TRBJ2-6
V gene: TRBV5-5
CDR3 length: 16
clone size: medium-sized
D gene: NA
CDR3 DNA: TGTGCCAGCAGCCCTTCAGGGGTCTCTGGGGCCAACGTCCTGACTTTC
CDR3 protein: CASSPSGVSGANVLTF

J gene: TRBJ2-3
V gene: TRBV11-2
CDR3 length: 12
clone size: NA
D gene: NA
CDR3 DNA: TGTGCCAGCAGCTCCGATTCAGATACGCAGTATTTT
CDR3 protein: CASSSDSDTQYF

J gene: TRBJ1-4
V gene: TRBV9
CDR3 length: 15
clone size: NA
D gene: NA
CDR3 DNA: TGTGCCAGCCCCGCACGGGGGGTCCGGGGTGAAAAACTGTTTTTT
CDR3 protein: CASPARGVRGEKLFF

J gene: TRBJ1-6
V gene: TRBV12-2
CDR3 length: 16
clone size: large
D gene: NA
CDR3 DNA: TGTGCAAGTCGCTCACGACCGGGACAGGGGGCTAGGCCCCTCCACTTT
CDR3 protein: CASRSRPGQGARPLHF

J gene: TRBJ2-7
V gene: TRBV7-3
CDR3 length: 13
clone size: NA
D gene: NA
CDR3 DNA: TGTGCCAGCAGCTCGGTCAGGGGAGGCGAGCAGTACTTC
CDR3 protein: CASSSVRGGEQYF

J gene: TRBJ2-5
V gene: TRBV6-5
CDR3 length: 13
clone size: NA
D gene: TRBD2
CDR3 DNA: TGTGCCAGCAGTCAAGCGGGGTGGGAGACCCAGTACTTC
CDR3 protein: CASSQAGWETQYF

J gene: TRBJ2-6
V gene: TRBV6-9
CDR3 length: 14
clone size: few
D gene: NA
CDR3 DNA: TGTGCCAGCAGTTACTCGAGAGAGGCCAACGTCCTGACTTTC
CDR3 protein: CASSYSREANVLTF

J gene: TRBJ1-3
V gene: TRBV5-4
CDR3 length: 14
clone size: NA
D gene: NA
CDR3 DNA: TGTGCCAGCAGCTTGTGGGGGGCTGGAAACACCATATATTTT
CDR3 protein: CASSLWGAGNTIYF

J gene: TRBJ2-7
V gene: TRBV7-9
CDR3 length: 14
clone size: NA
D gene: NA
CDR3 DNA: TGTGCCAGCAGCTTAGGGCACAGAGATGAGAAGCAGTACTTC
CDR3 protein: CASSLGHRDEKQYF

J gene: TRBJ1-1
V gene: TRBV6-5
CDR3 length: 15
clone size: few
D gene: NA
CDR3 DNA: TGTGCCAGCAGTCGCAACAGGGCCCCAAACACTGAAGCTTTCTTT
CDR3 protein: CASSRNRAPNTEAFF

J gene: TRBJ2-2
V gene: TRBV2
CDR3 length: 11
clone size: NA
D gene: NA
CDR3 DNA: TGTGCCAGCACCGAGGGCGGGGAGCTGTTTTTT
CDR3 protein: CASTEGGELFF

J gene: TRBJ2-1
V gene: TRBV7-1
CDR3 length: 15
clone size: NA
D gene: TRBD2
CDR3 DNA: TGTGCCAGCAGCCGACTAGCGGGAGGTGTAGGTGAGCAGTTCTTC
CDR3 protein: CASSRLAGGVGEQFF

J gene: TRBJ1-1
V gene: TRBV18
CDR3 length: 12
clone size: NA
D gene: NA
CDR3 DNA: TGTTCCAGCTCAGGGTTGGATACTGAAGCTTTCTTT
CDR3 protein: CSSSGLDTEAFF

J gene: TRBJ2-5
V gene: TRBV6-6
CDR3 length: 13
clone size: few
D gene: TRBD2
CDR3 DNA: TGTGCCAGCAGTCAAGCGGGGTGGGAGACCCAGTACTTC
CDR3 protein: CASSQAGWETQYF

J gene: TRBJ1-2
V gene: TRBV6-1
CDR3 length: 15
clone size: NA
D gene: NA
CDR3 DNA: TGTGCCAGCAGCGTAGGGGGAGCCGGGGGATATGGCTACACCTTC
CDR3 protein: CASSVGGAGGYGYTF

J gene: TRBJ2-5
V gene: TRBV6-4
CDR3 length: 14
clone size: few
D gene: NA
CDR3 DNA: TGTGCCAGCAGTCCCGGGATCTCTGGAGAGACCCAGTACTTC
CDR3 protein: CASSPGISGETQYF

J gene: TRBJ1-5
V gene: TRBV5-8
CDR3 length: 15
clone size: few
D gene: NA
CDR3 DNA: TGTGCCAGCAGCTGGAGACCCTCTGACAATCAGCCCCAGCATTTT
CDR3 protein: CASSWRPSDNQPQHF

J gene: TRBJ2-1
V gene: TRBV6-4
CDR3 length: 17
clone size: few
D gene: TRBD2
CDR3 DNA: TGTGCCAGCAGGGAAACTCGGGGGGGAAATACTCCGAATGAGCAGTTCTTC
CDR3 protein: CASRETRGGNTPNEQFF

J gene: TRBJ2-4
V gene: TRBV29-1
CDR3 length: 12
clone size: medium-sized
D gene: NA
CDR3 DNA: TGCAGCGTTGCGACAGGGAGGAACATTCAGTACTTC
CDR3 protein: CSVATGRNIQYF

J gene: TRBJ1-2
V gene: TRBV5-4
CDR3 length: 14
clone size: NA
D gene: TRBD1
CDR3 DNA: TGTGCCAGCAGGGATTGGACAGGGACCTATGGCTACACCTTC
CDR3 protein: CASRDWTGTYGYTF